The 10 T cell receptor delta chains below come from one sample, sequenced in a study of γδ T cells in repeated Plasmodium falciparum infection. Bulk repertoires came from Vgamma9/Vdelta2+ or Vdelta2-negative gammadelta T cells flow-sorted from PBMC. TCRdb made new clone calls on the multiplex PCR reads using CATT. Of about 51,000 delta-chain clones detected, around 2% appear once; the ten largest clones hold roughly 24%. Source material: gamma-delta T cells from blood. The receptors were gathered from a pool of human donors (malaria-infected and uninfected, not separated).

As regards this clone: A read error likely explains this, since a far larger clone differs by one base. Other DNA sequences in the sample encode the same CDR3. The chain employs TRDV1 and TRDJ1; TRDD3 matches 7 bases. TCRdb supplies no J gene; here it was assigned by aligning the nucleotide sequence to germline. The CDR3 spans 21 residues. Per germline, CDR1 TSWWSYY and CDR2 QGS. Losses at the gene ends were 0 bases for V and 0 bases for J; bases not matched to a gene: 19. The DNA of the CDR3 is TGTGCTCTTGGGGAACTACCCCCTCAACTGGGGCAAAAAGGCTACACCGATAAACTCATCTTT. Amino acids: CALGELPPQLGQKGYTDKLIF.

Notes on this clone: At one end the junction does not follow the germline gene, possibly because of a read error. The chain carries TRDV1 and TRDJ1; D might be TRDD3 (6 bases). The CDR3 length is 23 residues. CDR1 TSWWSYY and CDR2 QGS come from the germline V gene. The CDR3 bases are TGTGCTCTCGGGGACACTGATTCCCTACCTAAAGGCTGGGGACCGCCGTACACCGATAAACTCATCTTT. Residues: CALGDTDSLPKGWGPPYTDKLIF.

This clone was counted at least ten times. This likely stems from a read error, as it lies one base from a far larger clone. Other DNA sequences in the sample encode the same CDR3. This chain connects TRDV1 to TRDJ1; 8 bases map to TRDD3. V was clipped by 0 bases and J by 5 bases; unmatched bases: 20. The germline gives CDR1 TSWWSYY, CDR2 QGS. The length of the CDR3 is 20 residues. CDR3 nucleotides: TGTGCTCTTGGGGAACTAGAGGTGCGTAGGGGATACAGGAGGGGGGATAAACTCATCTTT. Translation: CALGELEVRRGYRRGDKLIF.

This chain connects TRDV2 to TRDJ1; 10 bases agree with TRDD3. Assignment of the J gene here rests on matching the DNA to germline, because TCRdb gives none. This CDR3 region has 18 residues. Germline CDR1 and CDR2: GEAIGNYY and EKD. With V trimmed by 3 bases and J by 0 bases, 12 bases remained unmatched. The CDR3 is CACDALLGDPPYTDKLIF. DNA of the CDR3: TGTGCCTGTGACGCCCTACTGGGGGATCCTCCGTACACCGATAAACTCATCTTT.

This clone was recorded at least ten times. It differs at one base from a far larger clone, so likely a read error. The sample contains more than one DNA sequence encoding this CDR3. CDR3 bases: TGTGCTCTTGGGGAACTTCAGGTTCGGGGATGCCCCTATTACACCGATAAACTCATCTTT. This translates into CALGELQVRGCPYYTDKLIF. The chain employs TRDV1 and TRDJ1, with a tentative D call TRDD3 (6 bases). The J gene, left out of TCRdb, was set here by checking the DNA against germline. CDR1 and CDR2 (germline): TSWWSYY, QGS. The CDR3 consists of 20 residues. Trimming removed 0 bases at V and 0 bases at J, with 23 bases between.

This clone showed up many times. The V call is TRDV1, the J call TRDJ1; TRDD3 might be the D (6 bases). In germline, CDR1 is TSWWSYY, CDR2 QGS. Trimming took off 0 bases at V and 0 bases at J, with 17 bases between the two ends. CDR3 size: 18 residues. CDR3 DNA: TGTGCTCTTGGGGAACTAGAGCTGGGGAGAGGGTACACCGATAAACTCATCTTT. Its protein product is CALGELELGRGYTDKLIF.

This clone came up many times. The protein TCRdb lists belongs to a much larger clone and differs from this DNA's translation at residue 6, which points to a read error; the protein shown is made from the DNA. This chain connects TRDV2 to TRDJ1; 9 nucleotides line up with TRDD3. J was trimmed by 3 bases and V by 0 bases; bases with no gene match: 13. The V gene's germline CDR1 is GEAIGNYY and CDR2 EKD. The CDR3 is made up of 18 amino acids. DNA for the CDR3: TGTGCCTGTGACACCGATTCCTTACTGGGGGAGCACCCCGATAAACTCATCTTT. Its translation is CACDTDSLLGEHPDKLIF.

The chain links TRDV1 to TRDJ1; D perhaps matches TRDD3 (5 bases). The J gene was missing in TCRdb and was found by matching the end of the DNA to germline. CDR3 size: 19 residues. Between the trimmed V and J ends, which lost 5 bases and 0 bases, there was a span of 25 bases. CDR1 is TSWWSYY, CDR2 QGS, per germline. CDR3 residues: CALGNPTLMQGGHTDKLIF. CDR3 coding DNA: TGTGCTCTTGGGAACCCCACATTAATGCAGGGGGGGCACACCGATAAACTCATCTTT.

This clone was found a few times. TCRdb's entry gives the protein of a much larger clone, which mismatches this DNA's translation at residue 3, likely from a read error; the protein reported here is translated from the DNA. The chain joins TRDV2 to TRDJ1, with 10 positions matching TRDD3. The J gene, not given by TCRdb, was assigned here from a germline match of the nucleotide sequence. This CDR3 spans 16 amino acids. CDR1 is GEAIGNYY, CDR2 EKD, per germline. CDR3: CARDILGDSYTDKLIF. The DNA of the CDR3 is TGTGCCCGTGACATACTGGGGGATTCGTACACCGATAAACTCATCTTT.

This clone was detected only a few times. The protein that TCRdb holds for this DNA derives from a much larger clone and differs from the translated DNA at residue 3, which likely indicates a read error; the protein shown here is translated from the DNA. The V and J genes are TRDV3 and TRDJ4; D might be TRDD2 (5 bases). The ends were cut back, 3 bases at V and 0 bases at J, with 32 bases in the middle. The length of the CDR3 is 19 residues. Germline V gives CDR1 TVYSNPD, CDR2 GDNSRS (reference sequence). The CDR3 DNA reads as TGTGCCTTCACAATCACTCCTTCACCTCGACGACGTCTGGCCAGACCCCTGATCTTT. Translated, it gives CAFTITPSPRRRLARPLIF.